One sample yielded the 30 T cell receptor beta chains listed below, sequenced in a study of blood T cell repertoires in COVID-19. TCRdb's table, derived via immunoSEQ multiplex PCR, lists solely in-frame clones and lacks some. Of some 19,000 clones listed, around 87% are singletons. Sequenced: peripheral blood. These TCRs come from a man in his 70s with acute or convalescent COVID-19.

This clone is categorized as medium-sized. The gene calls are TRBV12-5 and TRBJ2-2, with 13 bases that match TRBD2. This CDR3 has 16 residues. Trimming removed 6 bases from V and 5 bases from J; junction bases left unmatched: 6. The germline V gene encodes CDR1 LGHNT and CDR2 FRNRAP. The CDR3 sequence: CASGRTSGSGTGELFF. CDR3 sequence (DNA): TGTGCTAGTGGAAGGACTAGCGGGAGCGGGACCGGGGAGCTGTTTTTT.

This chain connects TRBV5-1 to TRBJ2-3, with 8 bases identical to TRBD2. CDR1 SGHRS and CDR2 YFSETQ come from the germline V gene. With V trimmed by 5 bases and J by 1 base, 6 bases remained unmatched. The CDR3 is 15 amino acids. The CDR3 DNA reads TGCGCCAGCAGTTTTACTAGCGGAGGCACAGATACGCAGTATTTT. It yields the protein CASSFTSGGTDTQYF.

CDR3 in DNA: TGTGCCAGCAGGCAACCTCCGGGGGATGGCTACACCTTC. This codes for CASRQPPGDGYTF. The V call is TRBV5-6, the J call TRBJ1-2, with a possible D match to TRBD1 (5 bases). The V end was cut by 5 bases, the J end by 6 bases, with 14 bases between. This CDR3 has 13 amino acids. Germline V CDR1 and CDR2: SGHDT, YYEEEE. The full variable domain, in which reference TRBV5-6 and TRBJ1-2 provide the parts outside the CDR3, is DAGVTQSPTHLIKTRGQQVTLRCSPKSGHDTVSWYQQALGQGPQFIFQYYEEEERQRGNFPDRFSGHQFPNYSSELNVNALLLGDSALYLCASRQPPGDGYTFGSGTRLTVV.

The CDR3, as DNA: TGTGCCAGCAGCTGGAGGGCATTCGACGAGCAGTACTTC. Encoded protein: CASSWRAFDEQYF. The V and J genes are TRBV7-8 and TRBJ2-7, with D tentatively TRBD2 (6 bases). The CDR3 contains 13 residues. CDR1 SGHVS and CDR2 FQNEAQ come from the germline V gene. V lost 4 bases and J lost 5, with 12 bases in between.

The chain joins TRBV2 to TRBJ1-2; 8 nucleotides match TRBD1. The CDR3 extends over 15 amino acids. From germline, CDR1 is SNHLY and CDR2 FYNNEI. Germline trimming cut 5 bases from V and 4 bases from J; bases unmatched to any gene: 9. DNA for the CDR3: TGTGCCAGCAGTCCAGGACAGGGCCTATCCTATGGCTACACCTTC. It specifies CASSPGQGLSYGYTF. Variable domain in full (rest from reference TRBV2 and TRBJ1-2): EPEVTQTPSHQVTQMGQEVILRCVPISNHLYFYWYRQILGQKVEFLVSFYNNEISEKSEIFDDQFSVERPDGSNFTLKIRSTKLEDSAMYFCASSPGQGLSYGYTFGSGTRLTVV.

The rearrangement joins TRBV29-1 to TRBJ2-7; 16 nucleotides align to TRBD2. Germline-derived CDR1 and CDR2 are SQVTM and ANQGSEA. Losses at the gene ends were 6 bases for V and 5 bases for J; bases not matched to a gene: 7. The CDR3 runs to 15 residues. The CDR3 DNA is TGCAGCGTCCCAGGGACTAGCGGGAGGGGGGACGAGCAGTACTTC. Translating gives CSVPGTSGRGDEQYF.

The V call is TRBV19, the J call TRBJ1-1; 8 nucleotides line up with TRBD1. The CDR3 length is 14 residues. Germline trimming cut 3 bases from V and 3 bases from J; bases unmatched to any gene: 3. Per germline, CDR1 LNHDA and CDR2 SQIVND (reference sequence). The CDR3 sequence: CASSIQGADTEAFF. The CDR3 DNA reads as TGTGCCAGTAGTATTCAGGGGGCTGACACTGAAGCTTTCTTT.

The chain carries TRBV28 and TRBJ1-5; D uncertain. This CDR3 region has 12 residues. The V end lost 1 base, the J end lost 5 bases, and 3 bases lay between the germline ends. Per germline, CDR1 MDHEN and CDR2 SYDVKM. CDR3 DNA sequence: TGTGCCAGCAGTTTATCAGATCAGCCCCAGCATTTT. Protein product: CASSLSDQPQHF.

V is TRBV29-1 and J is TRBJ2-1; 7 bases agree with TRBD2. After removal of 7 bases from V and 0 bases from J, the junction contained 9 bases not matched to a gene. CDR1 is SQVTM and CDR2 is ANQGSEA in the germline V gene. The CDR3 has 15 amino acids. The CDR3 sequence is CSASGTKSSYNEQFF. In DNA form, the CDR3 reads TGCAGCGCCTCCGGGACTAAAAGCTCCTACAATGAGCAGTTCTTC.

The J gene is TRBJ1-5, the V gene TRBV28; 9 bases match TRBD1. The CDR3 runs 16 residues. Germline V gene data show CDR1 as MDHEN and CDR2 as SYDVKM. The junction had 8 bases not matched to a gene; V was cut back by 4 bases and J by 4 bases. CDR3: CASSYLTGGRNQPQHF. The CDR3 DNA reads TGTGCCAGCAGTTACTTGACAGGGGGTCGGAATCAGCCCCAGCATTTT.

The rearrangement uses TRBV28 and TRBJ1-1; D gene ambiguous. This CDR3 comprises 15 residues. V gave up 8 bases and J gave up 1 base, with 17 bases separating them. The germline CDR1 and CDR2 sequences are MDHEN and SYDVKM. DNA for the CDR3: TGTGCCAGCTTGGCTCTGAAACGGGGGAACACTGAAGCTTTCTTT. Residues: CASLALKRGNTEAFF.

This sequence joins TRBV6-2 or TRBV6-3 and TRBJ2-6, with 12 positions matching TRBD2. V was clipped by 6 bases and J by 2 bases; unmatched bases: 5. The CDR3 runs to 17 residues. The germline V gene encodes CDR1 MNHEY and CDR2 SVGEGT. The CDR3 bases are TGTGCCAGCAGCCTAGCGGGAGGGCTTGCTGGGGCCAACGTCCTGACTTTC. Amino acid sequence: CASSLAGGLAGANVLTF.

The chain combines TRBV6-5 with TRBJ2-7; 9 positions match TRBD2. The CDR3 loop spans 13 amino acids. J lost 5 bases, V lost 6 bases, and 5 bases had no gene match. The germline gives CDR1 MNHEY, CDR2 SVGAGI. This chain's CDR3 is CASRISGSHEQYF. The DNA for the CDR3 is TGTGCCAGCAGGATTAGCGGGAGTCACGAGCAGTACTTC.

The chain couples TRBV7-2 to TRBJ1-6, with a weak D call TRBD1 (6 bases). The CDR3 has 16 amino acids. The germline V and J ends were trimmed by 0 bases and 10 bases, with 16 bases remaining between them. In germline, CDR1 is SGHTA, CDR2 FQGNSA. In DNA, the CDR3 is TGTGCCAGCAGCTTAGCGCGGGGGGGGCTGGGGTCACCCCTCCACTTT. Translation gives CASSLARGGLGSPLHF.

This clone was counted between two and nine times. CDR3 DNA: TGTGCCAGCAGCCCAACTAGTAGGGAGTCACCCCTCCACTTT. This sequence encodes CASSPTSRESPLHF. This rearrangement joins TRBV9 to TRBJ1-6; D unresolved. Per the germline V gene, CDR1 is SGDLS and CDR2 is YYNGEE. The CDR3 has 14 amino acids. The V end lost 4 bases, the J end lost 10 bases, and 15 bases lay between the germline ends.

The V call is TRBV5-6, the J call TRBJ1-3; D is unclear. Germline loops: CDR1 SGHDT, CDR2 YYEEEE. The CDR3 runs to 15 residues. Trimming removed 3 bases at V and 4 bases at J, with 14 bases between. The CDR3 sequence: CASSSPRGVGNTIYF. The CDR3 DNA follows: TGTGCCAGCAGCTCCCCCCGCGGGGTAGGAAACACCATATATTTT.

With respect to this clone: The sample contains more than one DNA sequence encoding this CDR3. CDR3 DNA sequence: TGTGCCAGCAGCTTAGGTGGGACAGGGGAAGAAAAACTGTTTTTT. This translates into CASSLGGTGEEKLFF. The gene calls are TRBV7-6 and TRBJ1-4, with 10 positions matching TRBD1. CDR1 is SGHVS and CDR2 is FNYEAQ in the germline V gene. V lost 1 base, J lost 8 bases, and 4 bases stayed unmatched. This CDR3 has 15 residues. Together with reference TRBV7-6 and TRBJ1-4, the CDR3 gives the full variable domain: GAGVSQSPRYKVTKRGQDVALRCDPISGHVSLYWYRQALGQGPEFLTYFNYEAQQDKSGLPNDRFSAERPEGSISTLTIQRTEQRDSAMYRCASSLGGTGEEKLFFGSGTQLSVL.

This chain uses TRBV6-5 with TRBJ2-7; 9 nucleotides line up with TRBD1. The CDR3 has 14 residues. V was pared by 7 bases and J by 6 bases, with 10 bases of the junction left unmatched. Germline values: CDR1 MNHEY, CDR2 SVGAGI. CDR3 nucleotide sequence: TGTGCCAGCACCCGATCGGGACAGGGTGGCGAGCAGTACTTC. This codes for CASTRSGQGGEQYF.

In this sample, this clone turned up a few times. The V and J genes are TRBV27 and TRBJ1-1; 8 nucleotides match TRBD1. J gave up 9 bases and V 4 bases, and 7 bases lay outside the gene matches. CDR3 length: 13 residues. From germline, CDR1 is MNHEY and CDR2 SMNVEV (reference sequence). This CDR3 reads CASSYGTGTQAFF. The CDR3 DNA is TGTGCCAGCAGTTACGGGACAGGAACCCAAGCTTTCTTT.

V is TRBV3-1 (or the pseudogene TRBV3-2) and J is TRBJ1-1; 9 nucleotides match TRBD1. The length of the CDR3 is 14 residues. Germline assignment: CDR1 LGHDT and CDR2 YNNKEL (reference sequence). V shed 1 base and J 8 bases; nucleotides not matched to a gene: 5. The CDR3 loop reads CASSQVGTGWEAFF. In DNA form, the CDR3 reads TGTGCCAGCAGCCAAGTCGGGACAGGGTGGGAAGCTTTCTTT.

The CDR3 DNA reads TGCAGCGTCGACAGGTTTAGCACAGATACGCAGTATTTT. Translated, it gives CSVDRFSTDTQYF. The chain couples TRBV29-1 to TRBJ2-3, with D maybe TRBD1 (6 bases). Per germline, CDR1 SQVTM and CDR2 ANQGSEA. The ends were cut back, 6 bases at V and 0 bases at J, with 10 bases in the middle. The CDR3 has 13 residues.

The chain joins TRBV11-2 to TRBJ2-7; TRBD1 matches 12 bases. CDR1 is SGHAT, CDR2 FQNNGV, per germline. This CDR3 has 15 residues. Trimming took 5 bases from V and 5 from J; bases not matched to a gene: 7. The CDR3 loop is CASSGRDRGLNEQYF. CDR3 nucleotide sequence: TGTGCCAGCAGCGGCCGGGACAGGGGGCTTAACGAGCAGTACTTC.

V and J are TRBV11-2 and TRBJ1-6; weak D call: TRBD1 (5 bases). Germline V CDR1 and CDR2: SGHAT, FQNNGV. The CDR3 is 16 residues long. V lost 3 bases and J lost 10, with 19 bases in between. In DNA, the CDR3 is TGTGCCAGCAGCTTCAGGGACTCCAGGCAGTCGTCACCCCTCCACTTT. It specifies CASSFRDSRQSSPLHF.

V gene TRBV11-3 combines with J gene TRBJ2-2, with TRBD2 matching over 7 bases. The V gene end was trimmed by 5 bases and the J gene end by 0 bases; junction bases not matched to a gene: 18. The CDR3 loop spans 20 amino acids. Germline-derived CDR1 and CDR2 are SGHNT and YENEEA. CDR3 amino acids: CASSGPTSLPSLSNTGELFF. DNA for the CDR3: TGTGCCAGCAGCGGACCGACTAGCTTACCTAGCCTCTCGAACACCGGGGAGCTGTTTTTT. The full variable domain, with the rest looked up from reference TRBV11-3 and TRBJ2-2, is EAGVVQSPRYKIIEKKQPVAFWCNPISGHNTLYWYLQNLGQGPELLIRYENEEAVDDSQLPKDRFSAERLKGVDSTLKIQPAELGDSAVYLCASSGPTSLPSLSNTGELFFGEGSRLTVL.

The rearrangement joins TRBV10-3 to TRBJ1-1; 12 nucleotides agree with TRBD1. V shed 11 bases and J 11 bases; nucleotides not matched to a gene: 9. CDR1 ENHRY and CDR2 SYGVKD come from the germline V gene. This CDR3 comprises 12 residues. CDR3 bases: TGTGCCGTCGGGACAGGGGGCGAGTCGGCTTTCTTT. It specifies CAVGTGGESAFF.

This clone has a single count. This chain connects TRBV24-1 to TRBJ2-7, with D unclear. This CDR3 has 17 residues. Trimming removed 1 base from V and 3 bases from J, with 18 bases in between. Germline values: CDR1 KGHDR, CDR2 SFDVKD. CDR3 residues: CATSDFLRATGRYEQYF. DNA for the CDR3: TGTGCCACCAGTGATTTCTTACGTGCTACGGGTCGCTACGAGCAGTACTTC.

This clone has a single count. This chain connects TRBV11-2 to TRBJ1-1, with D unresolved. V was clipped by 2 bases and J by 5 bases, with 6 bases between them. Germline V CDR1 and CDR2: SGHAT, FQNNGV. The CDR3 is made up of 12 amino acids. For the CDR3, the DNA is TGTGCCAGCAGCTTATTTCGGACTGAAGCTTTCTTT. It codes for CASSLFRTEAFF.

This clone was recorded only once. This chain uses TRBV12-3 or TRBV12-4 with TRBJ2-1, with D perhaps TRBD1 (5 bases). This CDR3 has 13 amino acids. With 4 bases removed from V and 5 bases from J, the gap between germline ends came to 9 bases. CDR3 loop: CASSSTGHNEQFF. Here the CDR3 DNA reads TGTGCCAGCAGTTCAACAGGACACAATGAGCAGTTCTTC.

In this sample, this clone turned up a few times. The CDR3 region is CASSSRTGEGYGYTF. The CDR3 nucleotides read TGTGCCAGCAGCTCCCGGACAGGGGAGGGCTATGGCTACACCTTC. This chain links TRBV4-2 with TRBJ1-2; 9 bases fit TRBD1. V was pared by 5 bases and J by 4 bases, with 8 bases of the junction left unmatched. CDR3 length: 15 residues. Germline V gives CDR1 LGHNA, CDR2 YNFKEQ.

The rearrangement joins TRBV9 to TRBJ1-1; the match to TRBD1 covers 7 bases. The V gene end was trimmed by 2 bases and the J gene end by 1 base; junction bases not matched to a gene: 11. The CDR3 is made up of 17 amino acids. The germline CDR1 and CDR2 sequences are SGDLS and YYNGEE. The CDR3 coding sequence is TGTGCCAGCAGCGTCCAAGAAGGGGGCAGGACGAACACTGAAGCTTTCTTT. It yields the protein CASSVQEGGRTNTEAFF.